This T cell receptor (beta chain) was observed in a study of cytomegalovirus exposure and HLA in healthy donors. Generated by immunoSEQ multiplex PCR, the TCRdb table keeps only in-frame clones and is missing some. The sample shows about 110,000 clones, approximately 89% of them seen only once. Donors were drawn from the approximately 120-subject validation cohort, separate from the roughly 670-subject first cohort. Deletions cut 5 bases from V and 3 bases from J, with 8 bases between. The CDR3 extends over 11 amino acids. Germline loops: CDR1 DFQATT, CDR2 SNEGSKA (reference sequence). General study results and limits: Researchers catalogued about 150 TCR beta chains as cytomegalovirus-associated.

With respect to this clone: Its target is unknown.

The chain carries TRBV20-1 and TRBJ2-7; possibly TRBD1 for D (5 bases). The receptor's source is a young woman in good health and CMV-seronegative. Sequenced material: PBMCs. The CDR3 DNA is TGCAGTGCTTTGGACATCTACGAGCAGTACTTC. Its translation is CSALDIYEQYF.